The text below deals with one T cell receptor (beta chain). It lacks a known antigen. No much larger clone is present one base from it, and per-base qualities are unavailable. The data were taken from a study of cytomegalovirus exposure and HLA in healthy donors (dated by TCRdb to the late 2010s). About the full investigation: According to an earlier analysis of around 600 of the donors, 150 million to 200 million T cells yielded roughly 110 million unique TCR beta sequences and roughly 280 Gb of sequence data. Along with the approximately 650-subject first cohort, a separate validation cohort of about 110 different subjects was used. The study combined high-throughput TCR immunosequencing, statistical association of individual TCRs with disease status, and machine learning to predict cytomegalovirus infection status. The study used immunosequencing to profile the T cell repertoires of more than 650 subjects and linked those repertoires to cytomegalovirus serostatus. In the later analysis, no new phenotypic data were used to find candidate immune exposures; instead, reliance was placed on TCR beta sequences and their occurrence across donors. Donor age, sex, ethnicity and CMV serostatus were collected together with the repertoire data. A later analysis re-analyzed previously published TCR beta repertoires from roughly 630 donors and added high-resolution HLA genotyping to study TCR occurrence patterns. Among 398 genotyped donors of the cohort, an average of approximately 230,000 unique TCR beta nucleotide sequences were sequenced per donor, 15% to 20% of them non-productive. A handful of DR-DQ haplotypes were handled as single units for association and clustering because linkage in the cohort was strong. The number of donors typed differed by locus, with roughly 620-640 for A, B, C, DRB1 and DQB1, roughly 520 for DQA1, 600 to 610 for DPA1, and over 400 for DPB1. In an earlier analysis of around 540 of the donors, high-throughput TCR beta sequencing was used to judge whether each TCR beta V gene segment behaved as functional or pseudogenic. Among the approximately 400 genotyped donors, approximately 77% belonged to the genetic ancestry cluster associated with self-reported Caucasian donors. An early release that covered about 640 HLA-typed donors contained around 300 gigabases of sequencing data and 70 million to 100 million unique TCR sequences. Every discovery cohort repertoire had been produced on one sequencing platform. The aim of the study was to test whether cataloging public T cell receptors could identify signatures of past pathogen exposure. HLA typing covered class I and class II loci at four-digit resolution. In a later genetic analysis, genome-wide SNP genotypes for about three fifths of the 666 donors were used, and that subset was treated as a discovery cohort.

The library was produced with the immunoSEQ multiplex PCR assay. For the multiplex PCR, a mixture combining 60 forward primers for TCR Vbeta segments and 13 reverse primers for TCR Jbeta segments was used. The CDR3 region of rearranged TCR beta genes was amplified from genomic DNA with a multiplex PCR assay. On the Illumina HiSeq System, the amplified TCR beta libraries were sequenced as 87-base-pair reads. Per the authors' processing: In a later analysis, about 80 million unique TCR beta chains were counted across the approximately 620 repertoires, and around 10 million of these chains were shared by at least two donors. Raw reads were error-corrected and collapsed into unique sequences by a nearest-neighbor algorithm in which closely related sequences were merged to remove PCR and sequencing errors. CDR3 sequences were aligned to IMGT reference sequences to assign V, D and J gene segments. For a sequence to be retained, a match of at least six nucleotides was required to both a V gene segment and a J gene segment. Rearrangements were called productive when the CDR3 lacked stop codons and stayed in frame with V and J; all others were non-productive. CDR3 was defined according to IMGT convention as the region running from the second conserved V-encoded cysteine to the conserved J-encoded phenylalanine. The earlier analysis of about 570 of the donors excluded any sequence lacking an unambiguous match to a single V gene segment. In an earlier analysis of a few hundred of the donors, V segments were called functional above 56.7% productive rearrangements and were called segregating when the between-donor standard deviation exceeded 5%. A statistical classification framework was developed to diagnose cytomegalovirus status using the catalog of TCR beta chain sequences. In a later analysis, V and J genes were assigned by comparing TCR nucleotide sequences against IMGT/GENE-DB human TR gene sequences. In a later analysis, CDR3 sequences and most-parsimonious VDJ recombination scenarios were assigned using the TCRdist pipeline. A later analysis defined each TCR beta chain by its CDR3 amino acid sequence plus V-gene family, and excluded reads lacking a unique V-gene family. As a way to deal with suspected cross-contamination and a sequencing artifact, a later analysis dropped 450 to 600 nucleotide sequences that were highly shared and had low generation probability. A later analysis calculated a clonal expansion index for each public chain from normalized within-repertoire ranks of inferred template counts. Generation probabilities in a later analysis came from a VDJ recombination model fitted to out-of-frame rearrangements, and those results were checked against IGoR. In a later analysis, TCR-TCR, TCR-HLA and TCR-CMV co-occurrence was scored with hypergeometric tests, and a repertoire-size bias correction was applied to TCR pairs. To estimate false discovery rates, a later analysis permuted the HLA or CMV assignments 20 times. A later analysis grouped co-occurring TCRs with DBSCAN, adding TCRdist sequence similarity when clustering within HLA-allele-positive subsets. Repertoires with fewer than 30,000 or more than 120,000 public chains were left out of co-occurrence clustering, as were five repertoires with anomalous nucleotide sharing. Imported from immuneACCESS, the table was reduced by TCRdb to in-frame sequences with V and J called. These copies leave out some clones; in studies compared against another copy, an unresolved V gene accounts for under half, and the cause of the remainder is not known. V, J and clone size are taken as reported in that table, and D and trimming were inferred from the DNA itself. The sample table contains approximately 170,000 clones; only one count was recorded for around 86% of them. The ten largest clones represent approximately 2.1% of the sample.

The study at large found these results: Strong co-occurrence of HLA alleles, especially DR and DQ, made assigning TCR associations to individual alleles difficult. Broadly in line with IMGT annotations, most TCR beta V segments showed up in productive rearrangements about 87% or about 30% of the time in an earlier analysis of 587 of the donors. Compared with equally common non-associated chains, HLA-associated TCR beta chains in a later analysis were more clonally expanded and had lower generation probabilities. CMV serostatus was the only immune exposure information available for the cohort. It was suggested by the authors that the approach could potentially be generalized to other disease states and immunological phenotypes. Linkage disequilibrium might explain the correlated functional status among segregating V segments, but an unknown experimental factor could not be ruled out. Because counts were too low, seventeen rarely observed V segments, including chromosome 9 orphons, were excluded from the earlier analysis of 587 of the donors. In a later analysis, the rate of TCR association differed among HLA loci, with DRB1 alleles having the most associated TCRs and HLA-C alleles having the fewest. Because the 87-base-pair reads could not distinguish some IMGT-functional V segments, including TRBV6-2 and TRBV6-3, those segments were excluded. Cytomegalovirus status was reported to be diagnosed by the classifier with high specificity and sensitivity in both the original and validation cohorts. A later analysis reported that several top co-occurrence clusters appeared linked to parvovirus B19, influenza, CMV and Epstein-Barr virus. The presence/absence analyses assumed that sequencing depth was roughly uniform across donors, and that assumption may not be true. V-gene and J-gene trimming of TCR beta chains was associated with a missense DCLRE1C variant in a later genetic analysis, and the association was replicated in an independent cohort. Compared with the roughly 700-donor mean, donors in an Asian-associated ancestry cluster had fewer N-insertions in productive TCRs, according to a later genetic analysis. In vitro tests confirmed that a few of the cytomegalovirus-associated TCR beta chains recognize cytomegalovirus antigens. A further reported finding was that TCR beta sequences accurately predicted the HLA-A and HLA-B alleles for most subjects in the first cohort. Because HLA typing was unavailable for some donors at each locus, only the typed subset was used in association tests. At a false discovery rate of 0.05, a later analysis linked under 20,000 TCR beta sequences to specific HLA alleles. The cohort was sequenced for TCR beta chains only, and without alpha or paired-chain data the features that could be detected were limited. The study listed around 160 TCR beta chains as associated with cytomegalovirus. Across donors, most TCR sequences were observed very rarely, whereas some public TCRs were present in many individuals. In a later analysis, most CMV-associated TCR beta chains were found to appear HLA-restricted, with HLA associations seemingly driven largely by CMV exposure. A group of highly shared sequence variants was considered likely to be a technical artifact of the sequencing pipeline.

The cohort was made up of around 720 healthy bone marrow donors. All cohort members were sampled while nominally healthy, although unrecorded immune exposures were likely present. The donor was CMV seronegative and was included in the group of about 350 seronegative cohort members. Every donor gave a peripheral blood sample, and the peripheral blood mononuclear cells from that sample were used for TCR beta sequencing. Genomic DNA was extracted from the blood cell samples with the Qiagen DNeasy Blood Extraction Kit. CDR1 SNHLY and CDR2 FYNNEI are derived from the germline V gene. The V and J ends are trimmed by 11 bases and 2 bases, leaving 10 bases between them. The CDR3 covers 11 residues, taking in both the cysteine and the phenylalanine. Here the CDR3 DNA is all that survives: 33 bases in frame from base 1.

Sequencing was done on a sample of PBMCs. This receptor was obtained from a male donor in good health and CMV-seronegative. The sequence links TRBV2 to TRBJ2-7; possibly the D gene is TRBD1, per 6 matching bases. The nucleotides are TGTGCCGCCAGGGGTGCCTACGAGCAGTACTTC. This sequence encodes CAARGAYEQYF.